This entry is about one TCR beta chain. Its antigen is currently not known. No base quality values were provided; no much bigger clone lies one nucleotide off. Stable Graves' hyperthyroidism was defined as no progression to ophthalmopathy during 18 months of follow-up. Hyperthyroidism patients were newly diagnosed, with disease duration under 2 months, and aged 18 to 65 years. Patients with uncontrolled infections, other autoimmune diseases, pregnancy or lactation were excluded. Diagnoses were established on the basis of clinical symptoms, serum thyroxine and TRAb, thyroid ultrasound, and orbital computed tomography. PBMCs were separated from 7.5 to 10 ml of fresh peripheral blood using Ficoll-Paque density gradient centrifugation. Trizol reagent was used to extract total RNA, and RNA quality was then checked on an Agilent 2100 Bioanalyzer. The sample is drawn from a study of T cells in Graves' hyperthyroidism and ophthalmopathy (dated by TCRdb to between 2018 and 2021). For the study in its entirety: Peripheral blood samples were taken at the time of initial diagnosis, prior to any treatment. Prospective prediction of ophthalmopathy was tested in an independent validation cohort of fewer than 20 hyperthyroidism patients and approximately 17 patients who later progressed to ophthalmopathy. The study also compared thyroid tissue and blood T-cell repertoires from several Graves' hyperthyroidism patients. The paper reports TCR Vbeta CDR3 sequencing of roughly 140 peripheral blood samples: 40 or so ophthalmopathy, 70 to 85 hyperthyroidism and some 17 progressor patients. A discovery cohort of roughly 100 patients, about 40 with Graves' ophthalmopathy and more than 55 with stable Graves' hyperthyroidism, was used to find distinguishing TCR V-J signatures. After blood sampling, hyperthyroidism patients were treated with methimazole at a starting dose of 30 mg daily, and ophthalmopathy patients were treated with high-dose intravenous methylprednisolone. The roughly 100 discovery patients were divided at random into training and test sets in a 7:3 ratio. On the study overall, not on this receptor specifically: During validation, the model predicted progression to ophthalmopathy a median of roughly six months ahead of onset, with more than 55% sensitivity and 72.22% specificity. Most expanded thyroid clonotypes (frequency above 0.001) were also detected in blood, suggesting blood repertoires may reflect thyroid immune responses. No statistical method was used to fix the sample size in advance, and group allocation was not hidden from the investigators. A model built on a 13 V-J signature distinguished ophthalmopathy from stable hyperthyroidism, reaching about 88% sensitivity and under 84% specificity in cross-validation and 80%/75% in testing.

The TCR beta CDR3 regions were amplified from RNA transcripts. For the first round of RT-PCR on the TCR CDR3, the HTBI primer set was used together with the Qiagen OneStep RT-PCR kit. The libraries were constructed in a second round of multiplex PCR and then size-selected and purified. Paired-end sequencing of the libraries was performed with 100 bp reads on an Illumina HiSeq2000. Per the authors' processing: SOAPnuke was used to process the raw data, with reads discarded if the reads contained adapters or uncalled bases, had a mean Phred below 15, or lacked an exact constant-primer or identifier match. COPE v1.2.5 was used to merge the high-quality paired reads, and each unique nucleotide sequence was defined as a clonotype. Clonotypes were aligned to IMGT TRBV, TRBD and TRBJ reference segments using MiTCR v1.1. Analysis was restricted to V-J combinations with a frequency above 0.0001, which covered roughly 99% of repertoires. A TCS score was defined as the ratio of F50 (clonal expansion) to E x V (chaos), with BLOSUM62-based TCRdist applied between CDR3 peptides within each V-J. Welch's t-statistics and random forest reduced around 510 V-J features to 10 to 15, which were used in a naive Bayes classifier (R e1071). Clones were called with MiXCR by TCRdb after fastp trimmed the public reads at Q25, and only in-frame beta chains were retained. Identical CDR3 protein sequences are pooled into one entry, listed with their most common genes and DNA. TCRdb's processing, not the study's, gives the V and J calls here. In this sample the table shows hundreds of thousands of distinct CDR3 sequences, 16% of which occur a single time. The biggest ten clones account for about 20% of the sample.

The TCR originated in a woman under 30 with Graves' hyperthyroidism. The sequencing input was blood.

CDR3 loop: CASSQRTAAANYGYTF. The DNA is TGTGCCAGCAGTCAAAGGACAGCCGCAGCTAACTATGGCTACACCTTC. This chain joins TRBV27 to TRBJ1-2; TRBD1 might be the D gene, on 6 matching bases. For CDR1 and CDR2, the germline V gene (reference sequence) lists MNHEY and SMNVEV. V and J lose 5 bases and 0 bases, and a span of 16 bases separates them. The CDR3 runs 16 amino acids, cysteine and phenylalanine included. Only CDR3 DNA remains: 48 bases, in frame from the first base.